Sequencing of this TCR beta chain was carried out in a study of T cells after somatic rescue of genetic block. Trimming removed 6 bases from V and 7 bases from J, with 21 bases in between. Germline V gene data show CDR1 as LNHDA and CDR2 as SQIVND (reference sequence). The CDR3 length is 15 residues. The method was immunoSEQ multiplex PCR; TCRdb's version includes in-frame clones alone and lacks a portion of them. The sample has about 120,000 clones; around 90% are singletons. Sequencing input: peripheral blood mononuclear cells (PBMCs). The TCR sequence derives from a young woman. The chain couples TRBV19 to TRBJ1-1; TRBD1 is a possible D gene (5 bases). CDR3 protein: CASSINRDSRDEAFF. DNA of the CDR3: TGTGCCAGTAGCATCAATAGGGACTCAAGGGATGAAGCTTTCTTT. Variable domain in full (rest from reference TRBV19 and TRBJ1-1): DGGITQSPKYLFRKEGQNVTLSCEQNLNHDAMYWYRQDPGQGLRLIYYSQIVNDFQKGDIAEGYSVSREKKESFPLTVTSAQKNPTAFYLCASSINRDSRDEAFFGQGTRLTVV.